The next 29 T cell receptor beta chains were all read from a single sample in a study of shared clonotypes between healthy human individuals. The assay was immunoSEQ multiplex PCR, and TCRdb's table has in-frame clones only and misses some. This table has nearly 750,000 clones, 55% to 80% appearing once. Material: memory CD4+ T cells sorted from blood. Subset specified: CD45RA-negative fraction. The receptors come from a woman in her twenties or thirties in good health.

The J gene is TRBJ1-1, the V gene TRBV2, with D perhaps TRBD1 (6 bases). CDR1 and CDR2 from the germline V gene are SNHLY and FYNNEI. The CDR3 is 13 residues long. The V end was cut by 6 bases, the J end by 5 bases, with 13 bases between. The CDR3, as DNA: TGTGCCAGCAGGACAGGCCGGGGTACTGAAGCTTTCTTT. Its protein is CASRTGRGTEAFF.

This chain links TRBV5-6 with TRBJ2-7; no firm D call. V gave up 4 bases and J gave up 6 bases, with 23 bases separating them. From germline, CDR1 is SGHDT and CDR2 YYEEEE. This CDR3 has 16 residues. DNA for the CDR3: TGTGCCAGCAGCCCTGGCGGTCAGCTTCCAAGGCGCGAGCAGTACTTC. This translates into CASSPGGQLPRREQYF. Variable domain in full (rest from reference TRBV5-6 and TRBJ2-7): DAGVTQSPTHLIKTRGQQVTLRCSPKSGHDTVSWYQQALGQGPQFIFQYYEEEERQRGNFPDRFSGHQFPNYSSELNVNALLLGDSALYLCASSPGGQLPRREQYFGPGTRLTVT.

The CDR3 DNA reads TGTGCCAGCAGTTCTAAGGAGCACAGCAATCAGCCCCAGCATTTT. Translating it yields CASSSKEHSNQPQHF. The genes are TRBV6-5 and TRBJ1-5, with no clear D. CDR1 is MNHEY, CDR2 SVGAGI, per germline. This CDR3 region has 15 residues. With 4 bases removed from V and 1 base from J, the gap between germline ends came to 11 bases.

The chain recombines TRBV7-9 with TRBJ1-4, with D possibly being TRBD1 (5 bases). V was shortened by 1 base and J by 5 bases, with 5 bases between the two germline ends. The CDR3 loop spans 13 amino acids. In germline, CDR1 is SEHNR, CDR2 FQNEAQ (reference sequence). For the CDR3, the DNA is TGTGCCAGCAGCTTAGGGGGGAATGAAAAACTGTTTTTT. Amino acids: CASSLGGNEKLFF.

This chain connects TRBV6-6 to TRBJ2-5; D remains unclear. Germline V lookup: CDR1 MNHNY, CDR2 SVGAGI (reference sequence). V was clipped by 0 bases and J by 5 bases, with 7 bases between them. The CDR3 loop spans 13 amino acids. The CDR3 loop reads CASSYSMRETQYF. DNA of the CDR3: TGTGCCAGCAGTTACTCGATGAGGGAGACCCAGTACTTC.

The table lists this clone with a few counts. The chain is built from TRBV5-1 and TRBJ2-1; 14 nucleotides match TRBD2. This CDR3 is 16 amino acids long. V gave up 4 bases and J gave up 8 bases; unmatched junction bases: 8. The germline gives CDR1 SGHRS, CDR2 YFSETQ. Here the CDR3 DNA reads TGCGCCAGCAGCCGGGGACTAGCGGGAGCGGGCGATGAGCAGTTCTTC. Encoded protein: CASSRGLAGAGDEQFF.

The rearrangement uses TRBV28 and TRBJ1-2; the D gene is possibly TRBD1 (5 bases). The V end was cut by 5 bases, the J end by 4 bases, with 17 bases between. The CDR3 consists of 15 residues. Germline V gene sequence: CDR1 MDHEN, CDR2 SYDVKM. CDR3 sequence: CASSQTSGGTYGYTF. CDR3 nucleotide sequence: TGTGCCAGCAGTCAAACCTCCGGGGGAACCTATGGCTACACCTTC.

This chain links TRBV5-1 with TRBJ1-1; weak D call: TRBD1 (5 bases). V was trimmed by 4 bases and J by 1 base, leaving 11 bases between them. CDR1 SGHRS and CDR2 YFSETQ come from the germline V gene. The CDR3 extends over 14 amino acids. DNA for the CDR3: TGCGCCAGCAGCGTCCAGGGTTCGAACACTGAAGCTTTCTTT. Amino acids: CASSVQGSNTEAFF. Drawing the rest from reference TRBV5-1 and TRBJ1-1, the complete variable domain is KAGVTQTPRYLIKTRGQQVTLSCSPISGHRSVSWYQQTPGQGLQFLFEYFSETQRNKGNFPGRFSGRQFSNSRSEMNVSTLELGDSALYLCASSVQGSNTEAFFGQGTRLTVV.

The chain employs TRBV10-3 and TRBJ1-1; D gene unclear. The V gene's germline CDR1 is ENHRY and CDR2 SYGVKD. The CDR3 spans 13 residues. Trimming took off 7 bases at V and 1 base at J, with 10 bases between the two ends. This chain's CDR3 is CAIKAGPNTEAFF. As DNA, the CDR3 is TGTGCCATCAAAGCAGGCCCGAACACTGAAGCTTTCTTT.

Turning to this clone: Other DNA sequences in this specimen translate into the identical CDR3. The V call is TRBV6-1, the J call TRBJ2-7, with TRBD2 identical over 11 bases. J gave up 0 bases and V 8 bases, and 6 bases lay outside the gene matches. Per germline, CDR1 MNHNS and CDR2 SASEGT. This CDR3 is built from 15 residues. CDR3 residues: CASSPGTSGSYEQYF. The CDR3 nucleotides read TGTGCCAGCTCGCCCGGGACTAGCGGCTCCTACGAGCAGTACTTC.

The chain links TRBV12-5 to TRBJ2-1; TRBD2 aligns across 7 bases. The CDR3 extends over 17 amino acids. CDR1 and CDR2 (germline): LGHNT, FRNRAP. V lost 7 bases to trimming and J lost 5 bases; unmatched junction nucleotides: 17. The CDR3 sequence: CASAPGEKGGFHNEQFF. DNA of the CDR3: TGTGCTAGTGCCCCGGGCGAGAAGGGAGGGTTTCACAATGAGCAGTTCTTC.

The chain links TRBV13 to TRBJ2-5; 9 nucleotides agree with TRBD2. Trimming took 2 bases from V and 6 from J; bases not matched to a gene: 7. This CDR3 region has 15 residues. Germline V gives CDR1 PRHDT, CDR2 FYEKMQ (reference sequence). CDR3 bases: TGTGCCAGCAGCTTACCCGGGACTAGCCTAAAGACCCAGTACTTC. Translation gives CASSLPGTSLKTQYF.

V gene TRBV7-8 combines with J gene TRBJ2-1; 11 positions agree with TRBD2. After removal of 7 bases from V and 6 bases from J, the junction contained 5 bases not matched to a gene. The germline gives CDR1 SGHVS, CDR2 FQNEAQ. CDR3 size: 14 residues. CDR3 region: CASKHGTSGNEQFF. The CDR3 region has the DNA TGTGCCAGCAAACACGGGACTAGCGGCAATGAGCAGTTCTTC.

There are many counts of this clone. V usage is TRBV11-2 and J usage is TRBJ2-3; the match to TRBD2 covers 9 bases. Trimming at V came to 4 bases and at J to 5 bases, leaving 7 bases not matched to a gene. CDR1 is SGHAT, CDR2 FQNNGV, per germline. The CDR3 length is 15 residues. This CDR3 reads CASSSIAGVVDTQYF. CDR3 DNA: TGTGCCAGCAGCTCCATAGCGGGAGTAGTAGATACGCAGTATTTT. Full variable domain (rest looked up from reference TRBV11-2 and TRBJ2-3): EAGVAQSPRYKIIEKRQSVAFWCNPISGHATLYWYQQILGQGPKLLIQFQNNGVVDDSQLPKDRFSAERLKGVDSTLKIQPAKLEDSAVYLCASSSIAGVVDTQYFGPGTRLTVL.

The chain employs TRBV5-1 and TRBJ1-1; TRBD1 matches 7 bases. Trimming removed 2 bases from V and 5 bases from J; junction bases left unmatched: 6. The CDR3 totals 14 residues. The germline V gene has CDR1 SGHRS and CDR2 YFSETQ. CDR3 in amino acids: CASSLGGRGTEAFF. The CDR3 DNA sequence: TGCGCCAGCAGCTTAGGCGGCAGGGGGACTGAAGCTTTCTTT.

Concerning this clone itself: Other DNA sequences within the sample encode an identical CDR3. This chain connects TRBV28 to TRBJ1-5, with TRBD1 identical over 7 bases. The germline CDR1 and CDR2 sequences are MDHEN and SYDVKM. J was trimmed by 7 bases and V by 5 bases; bases with no gene match: 2. The CDR3 covers 12 residues. CDR3 nucleotides: TGTGCCAGCAGTCCACAGGGGCAGCCCCAGCATTTT. This gives the protein CASSPQGQPQHF.

This clone was counted between two and nine times. The V gene is TRBV7-9, the J gene TRBJ2-7, with 11 bases aligning to TRBD2. This CDR3 has 15 amino acids. Germline trimming cut 8 bases from V and 3 bases from J; bases unmatched to any gene: 9. Germline V lookup: CDR1 SEHNR, CDR2 FQNEAQ (reference sequence). For the CDR3, the DNA is TGTGCCAGCGGAGTTCGACTAGCGGGAAACTACGAGCAGTACTTC. Its protein is CASGVRLAGNYEQYF.

J is TRBJ1-1 and V is TRBV5-8; TRBD1 aligns across 7 bases. The V gene's germline CDR1 is SGHTS and CDR2 YDEGEE. V shed 2 bases, J shed 1 base, and the junction held 5 bases outside the gene matches. The CDR3 totals 15 residues. CDR3 residues: CASSFWTGGNTEAFF. The CDR3 bases are TGTGCCAGCAGCTTCTGGACAGGCGGGAACACTGAAGCTTTCTTT.

The gene calls are TRBV19 and TRBJ1-2; D not certain. The V and J ends lost 3 bases and 3 bases respectively, with 8 bases between them. Germline CDR1 is LNHDA and CDR2 is SQIVND (reference sequence). This CDR3 is built from 13 residues. This CDR3 reads CASSMYQDYGYTF. Here the CDR3 DNA reads TGTGCCAGTAGTATGTACCAGGACTATGGCTACACCTTC. The variable domain in full, completed from reference TRBV19 and TRBJ1-2, reads DGGITQSPKYLFRKEGQNVTLSCEQNLNHDAMYWYRQDPGQGLRLIYYSQIVNDFQKGDIAEGYSVSREKKESFPLTVTSAQKNPTAFYLCASSMYQDYGYTFGSGTRLTVV.

The chain links TRBV15 to TRBJ1-5; weak D call: TRBD1 (5 bases). The V end lost 7 bases, the J end lost 3 bases, and 13 bases lay between the germline ends. The CDR3 contains 14 residues. CDR1 LNHNV and CDR2 YYDKDF come from the germline V gene (reference sequence). CDR3 in amino acids: CATTEGRDNQPQHF. CDR3 nucleotide sequence: TGTGCCACCACCGAGGGCAGGGACAATCAGCCCCAGCATTTT.

This rearrangement joins TRBV2 to TRBJ1-2; 9 bases fit TRBD1. Germline V gene lookup returns CDR1 SNHLY and CDR2 FYNNEI. The junction had 10 bases not matched to a gene; V was cut back by 7 bases and J by 4 bases. This CDR3 comprises 15 residues. In nucleotides, the CDR3 is TGTGCCAGCAACTTCCGGGACAGGGAAGGCTATGGCTACACCTTC. Its protein is CASNFRDREGYGYTF.

J is TRBJ2-2 and V is TRBV28, with D perhaps assigned TRBD1 or TRBD2 (5 bases each). The germline gives CDR1 MDHEN, CDR2 SYDVKM. This CDR3 has 15 amino acids. Trimming removed 7 bases from V and 4 bases from J, with 16 bases in between. The CDR3 DNA is TGTGCCAGCAACATCCTTGGGGGTGTCACCGGGGAGCTGTTTTTT. Protein: CASNILGGVTGELFF.

The CDR3: CASSVTGTSHEQYF. The CDR3 DNA is TGTGCCAGCAGTGTCACCGGGACTAGCCACGAGCAGTACTTC. The V gene is TRBV27, the J gene TRBJ2-7, with 9 bases matching TRBD2. CDR3 length equals 14 residues. In germline, CDR1 is MNHEY, CDR2 SMNVEV (reference sequence). V was pared by 5 bases and J by 5 bases, with 7 bases of the junction left unmatched.

The V call is TRBV2, the J call TRBJ2-2, with D tentatively TRBD2 (6 bases). Trimming left V 6 bases short and J 2 bases short, with 19 bases between. The CDR3 contains 17 residues. Germline-derived CDR1 and CDR2 are SNHLY and FYNNEI. The CDR3 DNA follows: TGTGCCAGCAGCGAGAGGGGAGGAGGTTTCAACACCGGGGAGCTGTTTTTT. Translated, it gives CASSERGGGFNTGELFF.

J is TRBJ2-7 and V is TRBV6-6; 12 bases are shared with TRBD1. This CDR3 has 16 amino acids. J lost 7 bases, V lost 5 bases, and 12 bases had no gene match. Germline V gene sequence: CDR1 MNHNY, CDR2 SVGAGI (reference sequence). The chain's CDR3 is CASSPPGGQGAREQYF. CDR3 nucleotide sequence: TGTGCCAGCAGTCCACCCGGGGGACAGGGGGCTAGGGAGCAGTACTTC.

The chain joins TRBV2 to TRBJ2-7; TRBD2 matches 15 bases. This CDR3 is 17 amino acids long. V lost 8 bases, J lost 4 bases, and 12 bases stayed unmatched. Germline lookup yields CDR1 SNHLY and CDR2 FYNNEI. CDR3 sequence: CASGRTSGRGTHYEQYF. The CDR3 nucleotides read TGTGCCAGCGGGAGGACTAGCGGGAGGGGGACCCATTACGAGCAGTACTTC.

This clone was seen a handful of times. The chain uses TRBV10-1 and TRBJ2-1; weak D call: TRBD2 (6 bases). The CDR3 extends over 16 amino acids. Germline V CDR1 and CDR2: WNHNN, SYGVQD (reference sequence). The V gene lost 4 bases and the J gene lost 6 bases, with 19 bases spanning the gap. This CDR3 is CASSASFSGGTNEQFF. The CDR3 DNA is TGCGCCAGCAGTGCATCTTTCTCAGGCGGGACCAATGAGCAGTTCTTC.

The V call is TRBV4-2, the J call TRBJ2-5; D may be TRBD1 (6 bases). CDR1 is LGHNA and CDR2 is YNFKEQ in the germline V gene. Trimming stripped 1 base from V and 4 bases from J, with 19 bases between. The CDR3 sequence is 17 residues long. CDR3 sequence (DNA): TGTGCCAGCAGCCAAGTTGGGGGAGCCCTGGGGGCAGAGACCCAGTACTTC. Translated: CASSQVGGALGAETQYF.

The CDR3 DNA sequence: TGTGCCAGCAGTGAACTAGGCGCCGCAGATACGCAGTATTTT. Its translation is CASSELGAADTQYF. The chain couples TRBV2 to TRBJ2-3; D is uncertain. The V gene's germline CDR1 is SNHLY and CDR2 FYNNEI. The CDR3 consists of 14 residues. With 2 bases removed from V and 4 bases from J, the gap between germline ends came to 10 bases.